This record covers a single T cell receptor beta chain. Its antigen is as yet unknown. This CDR3 has 13 residues. Germline CDR1 is ENHRY and CDR2 is SYGVKD. With 11 bases clipped from V and 1 base from J, the junction kept 5 bases outside the gene matches. PBMCs were isolated at a quantity of at least 7 million per sample. This record comes from a study of blood T cells in healthy people across ages. Regarding the study as a whole: Comparison with aged donors showed that long-lived donors had more naive CD4+ cells and higher diversity. Using unsorted PBMCs precluded a conclusive naive versus antigen-experienced comparison.

Alongside a J-beta primer mix, a sample-barcoded 5' primer served in a second PCR lasting about 7 to 12 cycles. The template-switch adaptor, which had 12 random nucleotides, put a tag on each cDNA molecule. MiXCR, run by TCRdb on the 5' RACE reads, gives a single entry per CDR3 protein. The profile shows about 800,000 distinct CDR3 sequences, around 50% of them singletons. The V and J genes are TRBV10-3 and TRBJ2-3; 8 nucleotides match TRBD2. The sequenced sample consisted of blood. The TCR originated in a man at least 80 years old in good health. This CDR3 reads CASGRDCTDTQYF. The DNA of the CDR3 is TGTGCCTCCGGGAGGGACTGCACAGATACGCAGTATTTT.